This T cell receptor beta chain came from a study of T cell changes during pregnancy in multiple sclerosis. The repertoire was sequenced with immunoSEQ multiplex PCR; TCRdb's copy has only in-frame clones and lacks some. The sample lists approximately 110,000 clones; approximately 90% were seen once. The J segment lost 0 bases and the V segment lost 1 base, leaving 12 bases of the junction unmatched. The germline V gene encodes CDR1 MNHNS and CDR2 SASEGT. CDR3 length: 19 amino acids. J is TRBJ2-7 and V is TRBV6-1; 10 bases line up with TRBD2. The sample in question was peripheral blood, obtained in the third trimester of pregnancy. This TCR was recovered from a female donor with multiple sclerosis, enrolled in a pregnancy study. The CDR3 region is CASSEEYASGGQSSYEQYF. As DNA, the CDR3 is TGTGCCAGCAGTGAAGAGTATGCTAGCGGGGGCCAAAGCTCCTACGAGCAGTACTTC.